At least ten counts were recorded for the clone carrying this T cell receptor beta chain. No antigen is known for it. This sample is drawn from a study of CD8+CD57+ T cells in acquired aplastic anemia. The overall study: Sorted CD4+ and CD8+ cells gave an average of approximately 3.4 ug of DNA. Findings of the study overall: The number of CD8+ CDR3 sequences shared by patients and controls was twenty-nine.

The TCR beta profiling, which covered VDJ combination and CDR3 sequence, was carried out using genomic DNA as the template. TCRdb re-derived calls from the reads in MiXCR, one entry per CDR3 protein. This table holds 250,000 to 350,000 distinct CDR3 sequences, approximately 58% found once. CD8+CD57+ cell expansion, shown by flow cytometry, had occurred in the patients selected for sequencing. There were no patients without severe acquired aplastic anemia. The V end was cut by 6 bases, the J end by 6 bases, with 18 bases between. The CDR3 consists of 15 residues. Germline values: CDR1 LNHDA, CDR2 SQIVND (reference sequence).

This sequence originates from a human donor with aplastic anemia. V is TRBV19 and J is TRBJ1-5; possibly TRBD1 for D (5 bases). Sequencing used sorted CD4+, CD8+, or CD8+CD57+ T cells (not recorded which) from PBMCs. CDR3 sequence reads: CASSPIGGLIQPQHF. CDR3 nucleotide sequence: TGTGCCAGTAGCCCAATCGGGGGATTGATTCAGCCCCAGCATTTT.